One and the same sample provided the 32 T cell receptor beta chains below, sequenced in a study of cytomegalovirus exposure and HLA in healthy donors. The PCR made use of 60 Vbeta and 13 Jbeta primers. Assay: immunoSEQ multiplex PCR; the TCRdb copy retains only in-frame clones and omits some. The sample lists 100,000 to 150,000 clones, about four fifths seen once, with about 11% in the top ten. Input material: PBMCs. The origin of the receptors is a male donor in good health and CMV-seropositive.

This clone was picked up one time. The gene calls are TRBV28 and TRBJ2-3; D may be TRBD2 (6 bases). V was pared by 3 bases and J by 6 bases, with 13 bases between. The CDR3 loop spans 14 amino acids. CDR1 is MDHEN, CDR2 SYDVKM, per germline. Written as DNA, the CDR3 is TGTGCCAGCAGTTTGCTCGGAGGGAGGGATACGCAGTATTTT. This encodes CASSLLGGRDTQYF.

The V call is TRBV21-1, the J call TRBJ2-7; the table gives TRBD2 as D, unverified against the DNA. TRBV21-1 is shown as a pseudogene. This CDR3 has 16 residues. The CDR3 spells CASVASCLSDATEQYF. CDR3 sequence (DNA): TGTGCCAGCGTAGCAAGTTGCCTTTCCGACGCCACTGAGCAGTACTTC.

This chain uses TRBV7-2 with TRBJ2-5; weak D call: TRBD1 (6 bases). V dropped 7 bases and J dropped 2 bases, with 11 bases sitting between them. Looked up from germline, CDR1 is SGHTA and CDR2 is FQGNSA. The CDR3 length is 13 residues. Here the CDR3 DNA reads TGTGCCAGCAACCAAGGGGGTCAAGAGACCCAGTACTTC. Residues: CASNQGGQETQYF.

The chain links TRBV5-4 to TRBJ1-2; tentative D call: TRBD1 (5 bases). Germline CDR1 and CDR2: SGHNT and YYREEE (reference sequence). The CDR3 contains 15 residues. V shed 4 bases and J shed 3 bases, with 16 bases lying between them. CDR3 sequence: CASSGRQFTDYGYTF. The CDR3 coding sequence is TGTGCCAGCAGCGGTAGACAGTTTACGGACTATGGCTACACCTTC.

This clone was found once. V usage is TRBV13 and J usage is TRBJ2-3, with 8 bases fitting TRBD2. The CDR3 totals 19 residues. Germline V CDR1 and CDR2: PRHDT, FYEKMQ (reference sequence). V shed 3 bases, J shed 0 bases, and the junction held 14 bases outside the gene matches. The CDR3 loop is CASSLPSGPLGPSTDTQYF. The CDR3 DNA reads TGTGCCAGCAGCTTGCCTAGCGGGCCTTTGGGTCCTAGCACAGATACGCAGTATTTT.

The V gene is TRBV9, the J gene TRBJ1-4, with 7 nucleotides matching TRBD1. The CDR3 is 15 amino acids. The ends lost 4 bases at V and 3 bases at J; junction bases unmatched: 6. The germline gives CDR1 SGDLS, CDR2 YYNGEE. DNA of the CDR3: TGTGCCAGCAGCCAAACCGGGACAGCTAATGAAAAACTGTTTTTT. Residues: CASSQTGTANEKLFF.

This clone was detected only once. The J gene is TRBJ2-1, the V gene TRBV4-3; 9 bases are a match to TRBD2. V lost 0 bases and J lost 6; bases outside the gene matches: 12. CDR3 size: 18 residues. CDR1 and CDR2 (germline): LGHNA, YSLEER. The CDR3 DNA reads TGCGCCAGCAGCCAAGATGGGCTTCCGCGGGAGGGGGTCAATGAGCAGTTCTTC. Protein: CASSQDGLPREGVNEQFF.

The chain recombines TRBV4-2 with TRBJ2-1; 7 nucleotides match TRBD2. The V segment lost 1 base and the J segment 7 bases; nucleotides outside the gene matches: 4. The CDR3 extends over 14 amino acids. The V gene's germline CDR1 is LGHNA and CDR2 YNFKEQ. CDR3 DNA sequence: TGTGCCAGCAGCCAAGCGGGAGGAGGTAATGAGCAGTTCTTC. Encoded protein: CASSQAGGGNEQFF.

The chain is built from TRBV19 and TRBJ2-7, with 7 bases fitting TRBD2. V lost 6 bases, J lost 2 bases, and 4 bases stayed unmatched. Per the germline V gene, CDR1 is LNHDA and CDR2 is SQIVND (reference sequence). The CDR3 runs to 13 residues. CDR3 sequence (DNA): TGTGCCAGTAGACGGGAGGCGACCTACGAGCAGTACTTC. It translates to CASRREATYEQYF.

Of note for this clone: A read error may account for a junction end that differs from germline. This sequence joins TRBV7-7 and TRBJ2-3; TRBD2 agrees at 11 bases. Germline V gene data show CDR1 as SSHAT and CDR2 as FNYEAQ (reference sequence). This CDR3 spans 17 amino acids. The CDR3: CASSLETSGRTSDTQYF. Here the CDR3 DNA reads TGTGCTAGCAGCTTAGAAACTAGCGGGAGAACCTCAGATACGCAGTATTTT.

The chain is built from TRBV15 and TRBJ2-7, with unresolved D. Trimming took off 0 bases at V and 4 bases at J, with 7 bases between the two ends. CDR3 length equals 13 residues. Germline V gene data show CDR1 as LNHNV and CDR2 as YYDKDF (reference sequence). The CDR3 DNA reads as TGTGCCACCAGCAGAGAACAGTCTTACGAGCAGTACTTC. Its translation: CATSREQSYEQYF.

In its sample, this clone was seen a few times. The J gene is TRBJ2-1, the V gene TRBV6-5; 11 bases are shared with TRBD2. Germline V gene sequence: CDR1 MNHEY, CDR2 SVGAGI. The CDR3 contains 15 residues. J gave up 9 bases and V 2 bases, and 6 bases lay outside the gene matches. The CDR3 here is CASSYATSGRSEQFF. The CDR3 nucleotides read TGTGCCAGCAGTTACGCAACTAGCGGGAGAAGTGAGCAGTTCTTC.

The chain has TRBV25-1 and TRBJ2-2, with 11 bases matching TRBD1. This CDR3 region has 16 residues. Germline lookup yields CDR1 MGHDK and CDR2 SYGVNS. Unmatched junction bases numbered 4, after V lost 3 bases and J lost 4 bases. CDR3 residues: CASSDPGTGGTGELFF. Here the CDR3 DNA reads TGTGCCAGCAGTGACCCCGGGACAGGGGGCACCGGGGAGCTGTTTTTT. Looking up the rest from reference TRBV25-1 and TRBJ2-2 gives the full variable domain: EADIYQTPRYLVIGTGKKITLECSQTMGHDKMYWYQQDPGMELHLIHYSYGVNSTEKGDLSSESTVSRIRTEHFPLTLESARPSHTSQYLCASSDPGTGGTGELFFGEGSRLTVL.

The CDR3 spells CASSLKFGGTGAENEQFF. The DNA for the CDR3 is TGTGCCAGCAGCTTAAAATTTGGGGGGACAGGGGCGGAGAATGAGCAGTTCTTC. This chain connects TRBV7-9 to TRBJ2-1, with 10 positions matching TRBD1. Germline CDR1 is SEHNR and CDR2 is FQNEAQ (reference sequence). V shed 2 bases and J 7 bases; nucleotides not matched to a gene: 14. The CDR3 is 18 amino acids.

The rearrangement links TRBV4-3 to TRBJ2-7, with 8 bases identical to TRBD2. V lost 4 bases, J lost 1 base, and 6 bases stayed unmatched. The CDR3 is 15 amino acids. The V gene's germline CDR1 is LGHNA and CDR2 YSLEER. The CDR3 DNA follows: TGCGCCAGCAGCCCTGGGACTAGTTTATCCTACGAGCAGTACTTC. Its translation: CASSPGTSLSYEQYF.

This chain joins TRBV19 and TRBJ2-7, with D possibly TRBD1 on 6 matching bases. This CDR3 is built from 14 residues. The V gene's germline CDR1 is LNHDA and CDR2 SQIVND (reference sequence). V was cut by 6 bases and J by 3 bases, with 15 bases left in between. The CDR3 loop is CASSEQGRFYEQYF. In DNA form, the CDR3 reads TGTGCCAGTAGCGAACAGGGTAGATTCTACGAGCAGTACTTC.

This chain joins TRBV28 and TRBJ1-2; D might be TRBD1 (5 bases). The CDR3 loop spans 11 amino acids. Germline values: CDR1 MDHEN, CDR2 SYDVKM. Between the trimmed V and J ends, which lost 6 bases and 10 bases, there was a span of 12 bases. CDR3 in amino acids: CASRGAWIYTF. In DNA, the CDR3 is TGTGCCAGCAGAGGGGCCTGGATCTACACCTTC.

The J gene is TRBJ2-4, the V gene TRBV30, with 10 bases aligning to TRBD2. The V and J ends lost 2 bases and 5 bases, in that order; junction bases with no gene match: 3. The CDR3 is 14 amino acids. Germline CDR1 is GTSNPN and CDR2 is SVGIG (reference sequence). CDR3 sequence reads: CAWSHGLAENIQYF. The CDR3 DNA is TGTGCCTGGAGTCACGGACTAGCGGAAAACATTCAGTACTTC.

The CDR3 DNA follows: TGTGCCAGCAGCTCCGACAGGCAGGAGCCCCAGCATTTT. Its protein product is CASSSDRQEPQHF. This chain links TRBV7-2 with TRBJ1-5; a weak D match, TRBD1 (6 bases). Germline V gives CDR1 SGHTA, CDR2 FQGNSA. The CDR3 loop spans 13 amino acids. V gave up 4 bases and J gave up 8 bases, with 12 bases separating them.

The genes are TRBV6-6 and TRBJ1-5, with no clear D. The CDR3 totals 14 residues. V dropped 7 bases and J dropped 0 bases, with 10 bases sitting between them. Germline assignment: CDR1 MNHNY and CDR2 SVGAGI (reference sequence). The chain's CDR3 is CASIRDNSNQPQHF. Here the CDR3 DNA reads TGTGCCAGCATTCGCGACAATAGCAATCAGCCCCAGCATTTT.

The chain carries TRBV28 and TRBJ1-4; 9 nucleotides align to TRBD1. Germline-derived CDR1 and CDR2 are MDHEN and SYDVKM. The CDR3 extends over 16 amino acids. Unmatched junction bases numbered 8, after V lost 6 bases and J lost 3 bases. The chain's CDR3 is CASRRPWDRANEKLFF. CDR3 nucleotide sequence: TGTGCCAGCAGGCGACCGTGGGACAGGGCTAATGAAAAACTGTTTTTT.

CDR3 region: CASSPAGRNSPLHF. CDR3 coding DNA: TGTGCCAGCAGTCCCGCAGGGAGGAATTCACCCCTCCACTTT. The rearrangement links TRBV25-1 to TRBJ1-6; tentative D call: TRBD1 (5 bases). Germline V gene sequence: CDR1 MGHDK, CDR2 SYGVNS. V lost 5 bases to trimming and J lost 7 bases, with 12 bases between them. The CDR3 loop spans 14 amino acids.

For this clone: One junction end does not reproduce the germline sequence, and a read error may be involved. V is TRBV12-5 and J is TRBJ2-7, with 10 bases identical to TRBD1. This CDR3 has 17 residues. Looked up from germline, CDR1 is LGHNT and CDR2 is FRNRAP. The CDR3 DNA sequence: TGTGCTAGTGGTTTGGGACCAGCCGACAGGGGGCCCTACAAGCAGTACTTC. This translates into CASGLGPADRGPYKQYF.

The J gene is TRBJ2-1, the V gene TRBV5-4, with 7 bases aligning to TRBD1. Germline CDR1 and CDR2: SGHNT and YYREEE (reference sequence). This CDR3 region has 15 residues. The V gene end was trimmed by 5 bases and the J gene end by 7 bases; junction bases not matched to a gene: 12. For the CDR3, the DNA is TGTGCCAGCAGAGCTCCGACAGGGCCGGGGAATGAGCAGTTCTTC. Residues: CASRAPTGPGNEQFF.

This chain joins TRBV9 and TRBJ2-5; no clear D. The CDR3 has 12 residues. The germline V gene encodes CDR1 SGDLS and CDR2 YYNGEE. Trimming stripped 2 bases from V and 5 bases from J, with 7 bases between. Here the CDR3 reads CASSVFQETQYF. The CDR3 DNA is TGTGCCAGCAGCGTCTTTCAGGAGACCCAGTACTTC.

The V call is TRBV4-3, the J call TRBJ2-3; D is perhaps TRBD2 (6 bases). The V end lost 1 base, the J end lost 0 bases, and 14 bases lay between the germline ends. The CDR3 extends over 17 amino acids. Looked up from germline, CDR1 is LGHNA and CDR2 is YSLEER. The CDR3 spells CASSQVGVAESTDTQYF. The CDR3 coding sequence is TGCGCCAGCAGCCAAGTGGGAGTAGCGGAAAGCACAGATACGCAGTATTTT.

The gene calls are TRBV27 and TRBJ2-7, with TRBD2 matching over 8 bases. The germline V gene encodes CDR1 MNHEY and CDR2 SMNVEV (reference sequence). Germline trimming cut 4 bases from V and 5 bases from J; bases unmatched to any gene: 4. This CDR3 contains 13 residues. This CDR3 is CASSSGLEDEQYF. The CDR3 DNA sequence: TGTGCCAGCAGTTCGGGACTAGAGGACGAGCAGTACTTC.

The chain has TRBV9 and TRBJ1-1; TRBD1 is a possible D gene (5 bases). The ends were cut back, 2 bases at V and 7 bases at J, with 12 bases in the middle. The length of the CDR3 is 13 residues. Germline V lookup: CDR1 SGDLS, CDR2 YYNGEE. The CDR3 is CASSVLSDSEAFF. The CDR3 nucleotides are TGTGCCAGCAGCGTCCTGAGTGACAGTGAAGCTTTCTTT.

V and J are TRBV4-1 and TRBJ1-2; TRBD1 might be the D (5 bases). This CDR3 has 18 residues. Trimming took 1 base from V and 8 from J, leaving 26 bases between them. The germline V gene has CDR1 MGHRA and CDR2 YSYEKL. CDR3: CASSQAGNPGPPGEGYTF. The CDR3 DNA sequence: TGCGCCAGCAGCCAAGCCGGGAATCCAGGACCCCCGGGGGAGGGCTACACCTTC.

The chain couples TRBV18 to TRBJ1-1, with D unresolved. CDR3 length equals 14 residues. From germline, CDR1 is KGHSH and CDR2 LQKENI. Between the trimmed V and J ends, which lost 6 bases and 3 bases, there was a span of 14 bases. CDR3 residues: CASSLTGEDTEAFF. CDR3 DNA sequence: TGTGCCAGCTCGCTGACCGGAGAGGACACTGAAGCTTTCTTT.

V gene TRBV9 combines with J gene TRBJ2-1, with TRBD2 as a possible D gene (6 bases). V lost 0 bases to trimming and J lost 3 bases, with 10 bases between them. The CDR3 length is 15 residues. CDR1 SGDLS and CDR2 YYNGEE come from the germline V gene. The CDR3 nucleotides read TGTGCCAGCAGCGTAGTCGGGAGCGACTACAATGAGCAGTTCTTC. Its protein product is CASSVVGSDYNEQFF.

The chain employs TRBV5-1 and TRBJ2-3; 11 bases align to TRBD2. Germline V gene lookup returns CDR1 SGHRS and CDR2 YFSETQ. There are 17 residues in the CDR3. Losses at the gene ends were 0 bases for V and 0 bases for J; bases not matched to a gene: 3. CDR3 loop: CASSLVGLADSTDTQYF. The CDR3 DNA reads TGCGCCAGCAGCTTGGTGGGACTAGCGGATAGCACAGATACGCAGTATTTT.